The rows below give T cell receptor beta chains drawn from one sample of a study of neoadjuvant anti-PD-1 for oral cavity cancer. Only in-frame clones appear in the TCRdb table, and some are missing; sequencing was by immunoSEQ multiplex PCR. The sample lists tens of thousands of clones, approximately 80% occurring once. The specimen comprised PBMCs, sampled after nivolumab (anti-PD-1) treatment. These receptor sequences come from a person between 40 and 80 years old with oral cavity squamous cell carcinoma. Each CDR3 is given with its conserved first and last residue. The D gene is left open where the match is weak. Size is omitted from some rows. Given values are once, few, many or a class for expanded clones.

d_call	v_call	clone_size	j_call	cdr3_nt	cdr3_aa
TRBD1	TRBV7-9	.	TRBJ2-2	TGTGCCAGCAGCTTGGGGACCTGGACAGGGGGTATCGGCGGGGAGCTGTTTTTT	CASSLGTWTGGIGGELFF
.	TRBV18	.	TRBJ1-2	TGTGCCAGCACCCTACAGGGAGACTATGGCTACACCTTC	CASTLQGDYGYTF
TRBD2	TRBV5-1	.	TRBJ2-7	TGCGCCAGCAGCTTGGTGGCTAGCGGCTCCTACGAGCAGTACTTC	CASSLVASGSYEQYF
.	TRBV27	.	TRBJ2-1	TGTGCCAGCAGTTTACTAGAACATTATGAGCAGTTCTTC	CASSLLEHYEQFF
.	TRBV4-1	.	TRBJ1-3	TGCGCCAGCAGTCCCCTTGGACTCTCTGGAAACACCATATATTTT	CASSPLGLSGNTIYF
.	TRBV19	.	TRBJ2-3	TGTGCCAGTAGTGAGTCCACAGATACGCAGTATTTT	CASSESTDTQYF
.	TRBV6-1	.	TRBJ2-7	TGTGCCAGCAGTAGAGACAGGCAGAGCTCCTACGAGCAGTACTTC	CASSRDRQSSYEQYF
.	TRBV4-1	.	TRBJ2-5	TGCGCCAGCAGCCAATATGTGACAGGACAAGAGACCCAGTACTTC	CASSQYVTGQETQYF
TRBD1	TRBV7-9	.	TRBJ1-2	TGTGCCAGCAGCCCACGGGACAGACCCTATGGCTACACCTTC	CASSPRDRPYGYTF
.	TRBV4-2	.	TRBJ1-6	TGTGCCAGCAGCCAAGATTGGAGAGTAAATTCACCCCTCCACTTT	CASSQDWRVNSPLHF
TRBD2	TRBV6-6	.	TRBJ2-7	TGTGCCAGCAGGCAACCCGGACTAGCGGGCTCCTACGAGCAGTACTTC	CASRQPGLAGSYEQYF
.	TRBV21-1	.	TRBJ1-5	TGTGCCAGCATCGATAACAGGGGCAGCAATCAGCCCCAGCATTTT	CASIDNRGSNQPQHF
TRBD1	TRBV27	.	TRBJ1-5	TGTGCCAGCAGTACCCGGACAGGGGGTATTCAGCCCCAGCATTTT	CASSTRTGGIQPQHF
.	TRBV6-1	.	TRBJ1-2	TGTGCCAGCAGTCCTCGGACAGTTATTAACTATGGCTACACCTTC	CASSPRTVINYGYTF
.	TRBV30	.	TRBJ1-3	TGTGCCTGGAGGGAGGCGTCCTCTGGAAACACCATATATTTT	CAWREASSGNTIYF
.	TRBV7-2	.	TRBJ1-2	TGTGCCAGCAGCTTGGGCGTCCTAAGGGGCTACACCTTC	CASSLGVLRGYTF
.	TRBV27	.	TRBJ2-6	TGTGCCAGCAGTGGATCAACGCTACAAAGTCGGGCCAACGTCCTGACTTTC	CASSGSTLQSRANVLTF
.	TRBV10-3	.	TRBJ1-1	TGTGCCATCAGTAGCCCCATGAACACTGAAGCTTTCTTT	CAISSPMNTEAFF
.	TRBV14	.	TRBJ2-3	TGTGCCAGCAGCCAAGGGATGGACAGAGGAACGCAGTATTTT	CASSQGMDRGTQYF
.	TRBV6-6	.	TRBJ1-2	TGTGCCAGCAGTGATCCTAGGGGTAAAGGCTACACCTTC	CASSDPRGKGYTF
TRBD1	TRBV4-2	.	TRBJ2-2	TGTGCCAGCAGTGACAGGGGGGTCACCGGGGAGCTGTTTTTT	CASSDRGVTGELFF
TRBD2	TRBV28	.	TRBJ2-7	TGTGCCAGCAGTACTAGCGGGCTTTCCTACGAGCAGTACTTC	CASSTSGLSYEQYF
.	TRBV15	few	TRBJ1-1	TGTGCCACCAGCAGGGACCCGAGGTTTAACACTGAAGCTTTCTTT	CATSRDPRFNTEAFF
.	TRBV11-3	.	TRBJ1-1	TGTGCCAGCAGCCCTGAAGGGGGTACGGCTTTCTTT	CASSPEGGTAFF
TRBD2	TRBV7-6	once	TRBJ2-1	TGTGCCAGCAGTCCCAGAGCGGGGCGCTCCTACAATGAGCAGTTCTTC	CASSPRAGRSYNEQFF
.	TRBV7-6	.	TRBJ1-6	TGTGCCAGCAGCTTAGCAGGGGGTAATTCACCCCTCCACTTT	CASSLAGGNSPLHF
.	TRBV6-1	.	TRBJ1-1	TGTGCCAGCACCTGGGGATTGAACACTGAAGCTTTCTTT	CASTWGLNTEAFF
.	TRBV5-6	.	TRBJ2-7	TGTGCCAGCAGCTTGGCGCGCAGGGGGGTATCCTACGAGCAGTACTTC	CASSLARRGVSYEQYF
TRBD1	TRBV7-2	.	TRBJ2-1	TGTGCCAGCAGCTTAGGACAGGGGGCCGGGGACCATGAGCAGTTCTTC	CASSLGQGAGDHEQFF
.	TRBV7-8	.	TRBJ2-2	TGTGCCAGCAGCTCGCGGGCCCCCGCGAACACCGGGGAGCTGTTTTTT	CASSSRAPANTGELFF
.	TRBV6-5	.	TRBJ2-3	TGTGCCAGCAGCCGCGGGACTTTCGAGGATACGCAGTATTTT	CASSRGTFEDTQYF